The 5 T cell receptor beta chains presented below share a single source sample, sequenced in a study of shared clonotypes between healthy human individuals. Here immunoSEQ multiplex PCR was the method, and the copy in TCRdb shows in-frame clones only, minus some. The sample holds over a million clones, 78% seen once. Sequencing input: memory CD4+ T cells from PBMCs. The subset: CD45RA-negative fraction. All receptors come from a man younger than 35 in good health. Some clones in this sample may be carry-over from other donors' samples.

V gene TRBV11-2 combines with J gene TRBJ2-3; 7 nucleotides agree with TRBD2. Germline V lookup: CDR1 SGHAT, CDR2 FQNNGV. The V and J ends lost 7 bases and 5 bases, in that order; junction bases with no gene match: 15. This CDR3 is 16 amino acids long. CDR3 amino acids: CASTKASGSELDTQYF. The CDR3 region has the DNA TGTGCCAGCACCAAAGCTAGCGGTTCGGAATTAGATACGCAGTATTTT.

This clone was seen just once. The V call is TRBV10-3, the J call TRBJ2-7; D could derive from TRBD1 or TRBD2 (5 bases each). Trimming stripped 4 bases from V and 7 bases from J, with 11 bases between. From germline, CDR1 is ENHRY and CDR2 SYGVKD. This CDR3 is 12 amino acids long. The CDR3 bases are TGTGCCATCAGTGGGGGGATGGTTGAGCAGTACTTC. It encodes CAISGGMVEQYF.

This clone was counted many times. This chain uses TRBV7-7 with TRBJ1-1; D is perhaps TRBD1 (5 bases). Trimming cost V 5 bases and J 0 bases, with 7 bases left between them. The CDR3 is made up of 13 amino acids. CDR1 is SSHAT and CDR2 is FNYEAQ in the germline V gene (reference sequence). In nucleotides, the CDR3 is TGTGCCAGCAGCACAGGACTGAACACTGAAGCTTTCTTT. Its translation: CASSTGLNTEAFF.

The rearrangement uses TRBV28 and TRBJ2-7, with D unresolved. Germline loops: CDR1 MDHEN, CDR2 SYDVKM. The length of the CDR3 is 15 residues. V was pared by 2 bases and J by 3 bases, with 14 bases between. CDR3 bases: TGTGCCAGCAGTTTAGCCCGACCATATCGCTACGAGCAGTACTTC. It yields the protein CASSLARPYRYEQYF.

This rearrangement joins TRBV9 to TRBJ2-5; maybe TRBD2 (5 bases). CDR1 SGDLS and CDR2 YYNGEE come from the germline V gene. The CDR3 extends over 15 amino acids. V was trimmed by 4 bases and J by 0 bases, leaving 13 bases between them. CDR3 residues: CASSRMPDYQETQYF. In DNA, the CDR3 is TGTGCCAGCAGCCGAATGCCGGACTACCAAGAGACCCAGTACTTC. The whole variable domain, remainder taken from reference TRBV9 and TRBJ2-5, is DSGVTQTPKHLITATGQRVTLRCSPRSGDLSVYWYQQSLDQGLQFLIQYYNGEERAKGNILERFSAQQFPDLHSELNLSSLELGDSALYFCASSRMPDYQETQYFGPGTRLLVL.